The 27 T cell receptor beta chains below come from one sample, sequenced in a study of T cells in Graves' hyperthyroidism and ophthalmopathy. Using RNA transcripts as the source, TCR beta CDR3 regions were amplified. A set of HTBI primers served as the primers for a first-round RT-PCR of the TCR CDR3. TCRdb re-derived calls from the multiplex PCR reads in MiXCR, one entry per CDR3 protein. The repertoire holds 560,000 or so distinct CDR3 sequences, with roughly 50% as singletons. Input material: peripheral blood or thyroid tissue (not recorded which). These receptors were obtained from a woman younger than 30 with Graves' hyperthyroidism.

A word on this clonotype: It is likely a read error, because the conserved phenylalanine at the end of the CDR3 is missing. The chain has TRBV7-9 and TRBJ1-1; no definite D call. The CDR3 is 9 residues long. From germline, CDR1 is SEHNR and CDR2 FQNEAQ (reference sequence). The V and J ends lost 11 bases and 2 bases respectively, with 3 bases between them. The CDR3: CALNTEAFL. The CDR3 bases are TGTGCCTTAAACACTGAAGCTTTCCTT.

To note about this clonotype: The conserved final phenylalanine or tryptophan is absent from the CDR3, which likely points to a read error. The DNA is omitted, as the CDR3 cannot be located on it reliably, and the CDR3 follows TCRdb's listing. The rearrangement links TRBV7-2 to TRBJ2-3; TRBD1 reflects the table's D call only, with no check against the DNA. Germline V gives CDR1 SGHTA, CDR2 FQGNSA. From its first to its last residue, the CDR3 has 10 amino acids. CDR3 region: CASSLGRGGY.

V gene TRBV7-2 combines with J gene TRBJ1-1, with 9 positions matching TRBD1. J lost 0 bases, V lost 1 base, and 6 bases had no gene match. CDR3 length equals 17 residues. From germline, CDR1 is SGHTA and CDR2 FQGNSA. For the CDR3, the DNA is TGTGCCAGCAGCTTAGTGGGGACAGGGCTGGTGAACACTGAAGCTTTCTTT. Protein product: CASSLVGTGLVNTEAFF.

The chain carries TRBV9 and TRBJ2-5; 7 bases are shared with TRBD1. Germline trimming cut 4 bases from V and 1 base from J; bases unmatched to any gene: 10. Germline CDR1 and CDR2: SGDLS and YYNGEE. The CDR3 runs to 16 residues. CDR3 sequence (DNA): TGTGCCAGCAGCTCCCGGGACAGAGTCCTCCAAGAGACCCAGTACTTC. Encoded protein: CASSSRDRVLQETQYF.

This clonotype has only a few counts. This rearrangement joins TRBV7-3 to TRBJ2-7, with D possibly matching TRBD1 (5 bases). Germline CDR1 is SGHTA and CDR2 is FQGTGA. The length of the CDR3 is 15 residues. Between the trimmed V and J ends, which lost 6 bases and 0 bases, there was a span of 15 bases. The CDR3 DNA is TGTGCCAGCAGTCCCGACGACAGAATCTCCTACGAGCAGTACTTC. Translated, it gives CASSPDDRISYEQYF.

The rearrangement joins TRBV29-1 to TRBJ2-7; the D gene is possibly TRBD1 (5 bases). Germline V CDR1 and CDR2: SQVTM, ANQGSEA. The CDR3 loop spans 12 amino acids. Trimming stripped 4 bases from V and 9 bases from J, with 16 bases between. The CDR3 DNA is TGCAGCGTTGGCGAACAGGATCAGGGGCAGTACTTC. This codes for CSVGEQDQGQYF.

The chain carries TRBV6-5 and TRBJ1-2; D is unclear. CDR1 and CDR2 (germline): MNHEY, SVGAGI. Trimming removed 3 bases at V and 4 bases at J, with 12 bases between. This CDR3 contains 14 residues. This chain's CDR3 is CASSYNIGGYGYTF. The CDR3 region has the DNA TGTGCCAGCAGTTATAACATCGGCGGCTATGGCTACACCTTC.

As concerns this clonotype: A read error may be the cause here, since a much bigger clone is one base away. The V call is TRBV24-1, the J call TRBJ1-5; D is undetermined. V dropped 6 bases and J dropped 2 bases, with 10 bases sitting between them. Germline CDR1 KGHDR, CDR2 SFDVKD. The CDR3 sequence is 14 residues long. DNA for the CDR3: TGTGCCACCAGTACAAGCGGGCGCAATCAGCCCCAGCATTTT. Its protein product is CATSTSGRNQPQHF.

CDR3 bases: TGTGCCAGCAGCTTAGGGGTTAGCGGGACAGGGGCAAATGGCTACACCTTC. Its translation: CASSLGVSGTGANGYTF. The J gene is TRBJ1-2, the V gene TRBV7-8, with TRBD1 identical over 10 bases. Trimming cost V 1 base and J 6 bases; bases outside gene matches: 11. The CDR3 consists of 17 residues. Per the germline V gene, CDR1 is SGHVS and CDR2 is FQNEAQ.

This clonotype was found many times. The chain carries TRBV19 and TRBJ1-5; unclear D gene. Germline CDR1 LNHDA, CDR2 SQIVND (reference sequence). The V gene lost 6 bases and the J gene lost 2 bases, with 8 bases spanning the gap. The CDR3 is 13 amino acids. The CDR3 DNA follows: TGTGCCAGTAGGGCCCCAGGCAATCAGCCCCAGCATTTT. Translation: CASRAPGNQPQHF.

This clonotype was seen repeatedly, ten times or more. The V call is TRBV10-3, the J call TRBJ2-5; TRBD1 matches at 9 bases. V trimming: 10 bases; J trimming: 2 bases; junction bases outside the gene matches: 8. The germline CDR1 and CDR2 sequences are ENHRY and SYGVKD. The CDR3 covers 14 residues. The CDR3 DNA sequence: TGTGCCACTTCCCGGGACAGGGATCAAGAGACCCAGTACTTC. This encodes CATSRDRDQETQYF.

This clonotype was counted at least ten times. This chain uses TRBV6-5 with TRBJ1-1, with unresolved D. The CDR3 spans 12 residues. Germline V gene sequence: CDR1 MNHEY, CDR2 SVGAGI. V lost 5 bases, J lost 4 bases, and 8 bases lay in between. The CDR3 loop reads CASSGVGTEAFF. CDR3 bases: TGTGCCAGCAGTGGCGTTGGCACTGAAGCTTTCTTT.

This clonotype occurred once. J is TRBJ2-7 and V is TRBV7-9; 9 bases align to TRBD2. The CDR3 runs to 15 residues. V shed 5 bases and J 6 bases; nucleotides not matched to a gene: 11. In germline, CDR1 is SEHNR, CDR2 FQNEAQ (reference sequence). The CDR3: CASSRNPGTSSEQYF. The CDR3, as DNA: TGTGCCAGCAGCCGAAATCCCGGGACTAGCAGCGAGCAGTACTTC.

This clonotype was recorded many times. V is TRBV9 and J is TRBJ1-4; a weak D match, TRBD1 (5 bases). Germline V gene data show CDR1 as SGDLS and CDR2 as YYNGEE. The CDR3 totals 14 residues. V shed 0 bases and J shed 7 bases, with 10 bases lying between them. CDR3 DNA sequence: TGTGCCAGCAGCGTAGGAGGGGCGCCTGAAAAACTGTTTTTT. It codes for CASSVGGAPEKLFF.

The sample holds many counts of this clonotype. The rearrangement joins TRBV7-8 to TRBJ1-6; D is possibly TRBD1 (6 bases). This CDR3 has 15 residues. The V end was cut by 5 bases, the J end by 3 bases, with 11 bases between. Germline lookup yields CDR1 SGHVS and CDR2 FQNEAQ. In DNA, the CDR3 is TGTGCCAGCAGCCCAGGGGACGGCTATAATTCACCCCTCCACTTT. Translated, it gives CASSPGDGYNSPLHF.

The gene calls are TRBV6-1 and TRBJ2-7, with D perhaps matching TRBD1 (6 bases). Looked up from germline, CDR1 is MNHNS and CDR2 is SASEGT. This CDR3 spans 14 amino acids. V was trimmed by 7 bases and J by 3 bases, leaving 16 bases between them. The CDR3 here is CASKTGPTNYEQYF. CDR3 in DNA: TGTGCCAGCAAGACAGGTCCCACCAACTACGAGCAGTACTTC.

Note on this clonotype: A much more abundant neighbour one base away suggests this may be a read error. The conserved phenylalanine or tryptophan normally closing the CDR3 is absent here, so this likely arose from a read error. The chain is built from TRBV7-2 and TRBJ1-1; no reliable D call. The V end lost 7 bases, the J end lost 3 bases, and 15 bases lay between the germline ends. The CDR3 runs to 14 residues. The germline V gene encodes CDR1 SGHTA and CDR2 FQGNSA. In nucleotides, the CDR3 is TGTGCCAGCACGAAGGACGGAACCTACACTGAAGCTTTCCTT. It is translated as CASTKDGTYTEAFL.

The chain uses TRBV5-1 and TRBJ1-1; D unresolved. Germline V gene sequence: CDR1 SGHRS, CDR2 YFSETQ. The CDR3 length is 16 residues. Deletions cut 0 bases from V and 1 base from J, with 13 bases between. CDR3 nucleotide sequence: TGCGCCAGCAGCTTGGCCCAGGTCCTAGGGAACACTGAAGCTTTCTTT. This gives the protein CASSLAQVLGNTEAFF.

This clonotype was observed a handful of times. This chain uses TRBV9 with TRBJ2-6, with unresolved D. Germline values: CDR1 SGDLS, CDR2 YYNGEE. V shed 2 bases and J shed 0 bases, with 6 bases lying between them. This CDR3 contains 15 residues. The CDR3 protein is CASSVDISGANVLTF. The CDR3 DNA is TGTGCCAGCAGCGTCGACATCTCTGGGGCCAACGTCCTGACTTTC.

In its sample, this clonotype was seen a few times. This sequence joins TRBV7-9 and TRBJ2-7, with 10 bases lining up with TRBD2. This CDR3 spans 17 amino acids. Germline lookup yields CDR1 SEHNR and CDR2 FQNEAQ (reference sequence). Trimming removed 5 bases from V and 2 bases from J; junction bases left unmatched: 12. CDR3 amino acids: CASSPGTRSGRAYEQYF. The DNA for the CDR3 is TGTGCCAGCAGCCCTGGCACCCGCAGCGGGAGGGCCTACGAGCAGTACTTC.

The CDR3 DNA reads TGTGCCATCAAGGAGGACAGACCCACCGGGGAGCTGTTTTTT. The encoded protein is CAIKEDRPTGELFF. The chain carries TRBV19 and TRBJ2-2, with D maybe TRBD1 (6 bases). V lost 10 bases, J lost 4 bases, and 16 bases lay in between. Germline V CDR1 and CDR2: LNHDA, SQIVND (reference sequence). The CDR3 consists of 14 residues.

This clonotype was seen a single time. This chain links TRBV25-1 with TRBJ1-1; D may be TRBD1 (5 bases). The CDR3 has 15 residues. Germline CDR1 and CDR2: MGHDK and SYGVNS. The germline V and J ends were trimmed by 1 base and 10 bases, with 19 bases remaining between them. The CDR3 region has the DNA TGTGCCAGCAGTGAATTAGGCCTGGGTGGGACGTCAGCTTTCTTT. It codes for CASSELGLGGTSAFF.

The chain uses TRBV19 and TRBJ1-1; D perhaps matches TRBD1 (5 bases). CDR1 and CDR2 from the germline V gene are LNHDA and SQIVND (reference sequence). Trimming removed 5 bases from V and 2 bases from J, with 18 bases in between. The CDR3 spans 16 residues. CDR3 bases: TGTGCCAGTAGTCGCCTCACAAGGACACCAAACACTGAAGCTTTCTTT. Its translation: CASSRLTRTPNTEAFF.

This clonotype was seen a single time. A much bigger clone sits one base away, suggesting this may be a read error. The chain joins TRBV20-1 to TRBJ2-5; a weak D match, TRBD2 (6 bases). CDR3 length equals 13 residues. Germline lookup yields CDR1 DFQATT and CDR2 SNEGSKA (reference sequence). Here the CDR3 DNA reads TGCAGTGCTACCACTAGCAGGCAAGAGACCCAGTGCTTC. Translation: CSATTSRQETQCF.

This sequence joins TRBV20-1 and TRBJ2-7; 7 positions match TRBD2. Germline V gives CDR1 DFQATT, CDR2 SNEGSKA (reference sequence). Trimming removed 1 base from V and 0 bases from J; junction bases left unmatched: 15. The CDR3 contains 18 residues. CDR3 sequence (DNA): TGCAGTGCTAGAGGTGGCTACCTCCGGCGGGAGAGCTCCTACGAGCAGTACTTC. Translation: CSARGGYLRRESSYEQYF.

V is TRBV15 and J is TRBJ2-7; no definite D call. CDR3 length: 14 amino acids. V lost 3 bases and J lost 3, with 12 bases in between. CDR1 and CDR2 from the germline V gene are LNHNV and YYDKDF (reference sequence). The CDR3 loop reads CATSSLEGNYEQYF. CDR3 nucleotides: TGTGCCACCAGCAGCTTGGAAGGGAACTACGAGCAGTACTTC. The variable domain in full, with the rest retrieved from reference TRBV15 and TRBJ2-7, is DAMVIQNPRYQVTQFGKPVTLSCSQTLNHNVMYWYQQKSSQAPKLLFHYYDKDFNNEADTPDNFQSRRPNTSFCFLDIRSPGLGDTAMYLCATSSLEGNYEQYFGPGTRLTVT.

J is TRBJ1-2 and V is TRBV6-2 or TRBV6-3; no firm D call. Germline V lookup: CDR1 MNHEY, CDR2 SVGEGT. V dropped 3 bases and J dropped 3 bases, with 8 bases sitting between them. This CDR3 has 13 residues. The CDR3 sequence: CASSYWGDYGYTF. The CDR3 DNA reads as TGTGCCAGCAGTTATTGGGGTGACTATGGCTACACCTTC.